This entry features one T cell receptor (beta chain) sequence. What it binds is unknown. Germline lookup yields CDR1 SGDLS and CDR2 YYNGEE. The V and J ends lost 3 bases and 4 bases, in that order; junction bases with no gene match: 3. This CDR3 region has 14 residues. Measured with immunoSEQ multiplex PCR; TCRdb has only the in-frame clones, and not every one. The repertoire consists of 130,000 to 150,000 clones, with around 88% occurring once and the leading ten covering over 6.5%. This record belongs to a study of cytomegalovirus exposure and HLA in healthy donors. The study, taken as a whole, reports: Later, an analysis found that TCR clusters from the first cohort tended to co-occur in the 120 or so validation repertoires. According to reports, the classifier identified cytomegalovirus status with high specificity and sensitivity. Listed as cytomegalovirus-associated were more than 150 TCR beta chains. There were a few CMV-associated chains whose specificity for CMV antigens was confirmed in vitro.

Material: PBMCs. This sequence originates from a woman between 18 and 29 years old in good health and CMV-seropositive. The chain links TRBV9 to TRBJ1-2, with TRBD1 matching over 10 bases. CDR3 DNA sequence: TGTGCCAGCAGCGCAGGACAGGGGGGCTATGGCTACACCTTC. Protein sequence: CASSAGQGGYGYTF.